The T cell receptor (beta chain) described here comes from a study of cytomegalovirus exposure and HLA in healthy donors. The CDR3 loop spans 13 amino acids. Germline CDR1 LNHDA, CDR2 SQIVND (reference sequence). Trimming removed 5 bases from V and 8 bases from J; junction bases left unmatched: 6. Findings and limits, study-wide: Analysis was carried out at a later point, and it linked a missense DCLRE1C variant to TCR beta V- and J-gene trimming. Associated with cytomegalovirus, according to the listing, were 150 to 200 TCR beta chains.

A note on this clone: Antigen unknown.

PCR used 60 Vbeta primers and 13 Jbeta primers. Clones were sequenced by immunoSEQ multiplex PCR, and TCRdb holds only the in-frame ones, with some missing. The table records under 250,000 clones, around 73% of them present only once. The sample taken for sequencing was PBMCs. The chain employs TRBV19 and TRBJ2-1; the match to TRBD2 covers 7 bases. The clonotype was recovered from a male donor in good health and CMV-seronegative. CDR3 region: CASSLLAGDEQFF. The DNA of the CDR3 is TGTGCCAGTAGTCTTCTCGCGGGGGATGAGCAGTTCTTC. The complete variable domain, with remaining parts taken from reference TRBV19 and TRBJ2-1, reads DGGITQSPKYLFRKEGQNVTLSCEQNLNHDAMYWYRQDPGQGLRLIYYSQIVNDFQKGDIAEGYSVSREKKESFPLTVTSAQKNPTAFYLCASSLLAGDEQFFGPGTRLTVL.